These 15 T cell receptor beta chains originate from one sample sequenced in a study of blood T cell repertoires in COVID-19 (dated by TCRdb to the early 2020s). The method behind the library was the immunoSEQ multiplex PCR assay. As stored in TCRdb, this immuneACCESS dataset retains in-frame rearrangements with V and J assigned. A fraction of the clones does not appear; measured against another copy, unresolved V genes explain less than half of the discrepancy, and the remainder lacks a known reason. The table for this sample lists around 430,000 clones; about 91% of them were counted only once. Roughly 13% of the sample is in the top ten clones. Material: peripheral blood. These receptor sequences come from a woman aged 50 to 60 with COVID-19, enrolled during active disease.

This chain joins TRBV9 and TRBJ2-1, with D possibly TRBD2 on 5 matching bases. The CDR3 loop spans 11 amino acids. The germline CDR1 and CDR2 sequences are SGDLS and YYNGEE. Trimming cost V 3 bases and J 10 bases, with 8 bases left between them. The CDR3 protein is CASSARGEQFF. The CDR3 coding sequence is TGTGCCAGCAGCGCGAGAGGGGAGCAGTTCTTC.

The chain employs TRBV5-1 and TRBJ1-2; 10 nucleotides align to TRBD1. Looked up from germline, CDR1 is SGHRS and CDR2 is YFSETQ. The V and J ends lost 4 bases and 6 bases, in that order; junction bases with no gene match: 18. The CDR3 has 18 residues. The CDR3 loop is CASSATTGGRNLLHGYTF. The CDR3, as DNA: TGCGCCAGCAGCGCAACGACAGGGGGCCGCAACTTACTTCATGGCTACACCTTC.

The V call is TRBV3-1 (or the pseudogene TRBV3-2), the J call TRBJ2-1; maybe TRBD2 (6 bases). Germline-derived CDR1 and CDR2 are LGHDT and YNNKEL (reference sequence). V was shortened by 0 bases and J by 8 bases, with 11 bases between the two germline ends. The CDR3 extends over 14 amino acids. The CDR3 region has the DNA TGTGCCAGCAGCCAAGAGGCGGGGTATGATGAGCAGTTCTTC. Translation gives CASSQEAGYDEQFF.

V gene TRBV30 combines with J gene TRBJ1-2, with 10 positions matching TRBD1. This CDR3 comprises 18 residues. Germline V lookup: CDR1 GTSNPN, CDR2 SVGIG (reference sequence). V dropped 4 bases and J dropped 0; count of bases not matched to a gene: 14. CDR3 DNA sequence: TGTGCCTGGACCAGACAGGGGGCGCGGGTTTCCCCTAACTATGGCTACACCTTC. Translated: CAWTRQGARVSPNYGYTF.

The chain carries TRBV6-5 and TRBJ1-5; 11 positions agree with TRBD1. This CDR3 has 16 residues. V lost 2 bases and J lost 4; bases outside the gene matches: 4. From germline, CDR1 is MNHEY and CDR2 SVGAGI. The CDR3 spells CASSYPGQGGNQPQHF. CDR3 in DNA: TGTGCCAGCAGTTACCCGGGACAGGGGGGGAATCAGCCCCAGCATTTT.

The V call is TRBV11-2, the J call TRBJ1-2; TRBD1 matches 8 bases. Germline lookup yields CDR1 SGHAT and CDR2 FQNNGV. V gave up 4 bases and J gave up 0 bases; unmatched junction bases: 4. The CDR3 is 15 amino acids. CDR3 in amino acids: CASSWARGPNYGYTF. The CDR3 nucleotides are TGTGCCAGCAGCTGGGCCAGGGGGCCTAACTATGGCTACACCTTC.

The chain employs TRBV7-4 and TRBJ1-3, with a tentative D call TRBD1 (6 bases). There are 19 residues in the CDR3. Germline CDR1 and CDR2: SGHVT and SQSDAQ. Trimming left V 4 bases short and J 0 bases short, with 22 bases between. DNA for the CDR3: TGTGCCAGCAGCTCAAGACAGGCCCTTCCGAAAGCCTCTGGAAACACCATATATTTT. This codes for CASSSRQALPKASGNTIYF.

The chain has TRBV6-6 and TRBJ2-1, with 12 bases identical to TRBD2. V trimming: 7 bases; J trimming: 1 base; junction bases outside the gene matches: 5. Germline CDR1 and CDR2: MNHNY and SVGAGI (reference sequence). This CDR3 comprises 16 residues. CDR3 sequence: CASTGLAGWSYNEQFF. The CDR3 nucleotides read TGTGCCAGCACCGGACTAGCGGGGTGGTCCTACAATGAGCAGTTCTTC.

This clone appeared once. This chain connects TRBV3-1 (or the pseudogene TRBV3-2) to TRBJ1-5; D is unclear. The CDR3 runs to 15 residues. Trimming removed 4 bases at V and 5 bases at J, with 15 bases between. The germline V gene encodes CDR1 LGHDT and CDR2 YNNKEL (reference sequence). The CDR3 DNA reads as TGTGCCAGCAGCCCAGGAGGAGGGAAAGATCAGCCCCAGCATTTT. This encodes CASSPGGGKDQPQHF.

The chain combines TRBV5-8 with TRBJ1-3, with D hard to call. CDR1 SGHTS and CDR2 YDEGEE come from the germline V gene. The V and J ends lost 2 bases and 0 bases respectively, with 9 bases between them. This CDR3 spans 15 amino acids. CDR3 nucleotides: TGTGCCAGCAGCTTTACATCGTTCTCTGGAAACACCATATATTTT. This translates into CASSFTSFSGNTIYF.

The CDR3 region has the DNA TGCGCCAGCAGTTCGGGACAGGGGGTATACAATGAGCAGTTCTTC. Its translation: CASSSGQGVYNEQFF. The chain combines TRBV10-2 with TRBJ2-1; the match to TRBD1 covers 11 bases. The trim removed 5 bases at V and 4 bases at J, leaving 4 bases unmatched. The germline gives CDR1 WSHSY, CDR2 SAAADI. The CDR3 spans 15 residues.

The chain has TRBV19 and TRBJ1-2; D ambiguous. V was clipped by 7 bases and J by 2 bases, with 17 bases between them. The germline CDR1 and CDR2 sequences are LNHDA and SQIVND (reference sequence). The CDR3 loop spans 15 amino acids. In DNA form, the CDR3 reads TGTGCCAGTACTGGAAATGAGGCGGCGAACTATGGCTACACCTTC. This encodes CASTGNEAANYGYTF.

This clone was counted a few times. The chain's CDR3 is CATHRGPGNTIYF. The CDR3 coding sequence is TGTGCCACCCACAGGGGACCTGGAAACACCATATATTTT. The chain joins TRBV2 to TRBJ1-3, with 7 bases that match TRBD1. V lost 10 bases and J lost 2; bases outside the gene matches: 5. The CDR3 sequence is 13 residues long. Germline V gives CDR1 SNHLY, CDR2 FYNNEI.

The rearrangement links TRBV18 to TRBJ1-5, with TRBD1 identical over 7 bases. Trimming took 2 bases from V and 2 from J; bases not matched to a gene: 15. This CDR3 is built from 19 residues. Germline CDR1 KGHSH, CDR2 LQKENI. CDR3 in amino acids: CASSPDPGQSTRGNQPQHF. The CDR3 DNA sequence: TGTGCCAGCTCACCAGACCCGGGACAGTCTACTAGGGGCAATCAGCCCCAGCATTTT.

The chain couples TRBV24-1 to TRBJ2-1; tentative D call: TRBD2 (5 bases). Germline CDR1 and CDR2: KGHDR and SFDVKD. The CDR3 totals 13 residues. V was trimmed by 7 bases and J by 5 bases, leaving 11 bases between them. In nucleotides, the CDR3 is TGTGCCACCAGGGACTCCAAAAACAATGAGCAGTTCTTC. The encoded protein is CATRDSKNNEQFF.